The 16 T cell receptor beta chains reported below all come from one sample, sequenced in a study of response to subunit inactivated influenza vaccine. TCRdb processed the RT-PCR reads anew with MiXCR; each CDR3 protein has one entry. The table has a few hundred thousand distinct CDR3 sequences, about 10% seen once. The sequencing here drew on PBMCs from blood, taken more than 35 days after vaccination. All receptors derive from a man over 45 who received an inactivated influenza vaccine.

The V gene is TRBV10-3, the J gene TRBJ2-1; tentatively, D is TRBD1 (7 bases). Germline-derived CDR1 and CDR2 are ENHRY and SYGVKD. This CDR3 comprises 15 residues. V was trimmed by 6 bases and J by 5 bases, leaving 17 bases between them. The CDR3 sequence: CAISRMQGGDNEQFF. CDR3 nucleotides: TGTGCCATCAGCAGAATGCAGGGGGGAGACAATGAGCAGTTCTTC.

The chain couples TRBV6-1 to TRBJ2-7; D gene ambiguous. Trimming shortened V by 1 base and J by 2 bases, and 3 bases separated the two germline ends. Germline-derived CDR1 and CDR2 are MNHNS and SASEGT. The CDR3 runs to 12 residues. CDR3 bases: TGTGCCAGCAGTGAAGTAGCCTACGAGCAGTACTTC. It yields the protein CASSEVAYEQYF.

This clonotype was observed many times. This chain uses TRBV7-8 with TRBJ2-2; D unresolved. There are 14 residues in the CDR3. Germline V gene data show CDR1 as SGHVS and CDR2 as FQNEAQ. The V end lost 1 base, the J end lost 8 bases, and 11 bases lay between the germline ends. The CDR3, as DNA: TGTGCCAGCAGCTTAGGACGGCGCCGGGGGGAGCTGTTTTTT. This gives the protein CASSLGRRRGELFF.

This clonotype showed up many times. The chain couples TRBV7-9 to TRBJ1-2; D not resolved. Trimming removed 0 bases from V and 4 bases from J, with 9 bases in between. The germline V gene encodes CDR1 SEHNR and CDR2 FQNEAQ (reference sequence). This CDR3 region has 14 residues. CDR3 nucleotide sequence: TGTGCCAGCAGCTTAGCCGGCGGTATCTATGGCTACACCTTC. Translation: CASSLAGGIYGYTF.

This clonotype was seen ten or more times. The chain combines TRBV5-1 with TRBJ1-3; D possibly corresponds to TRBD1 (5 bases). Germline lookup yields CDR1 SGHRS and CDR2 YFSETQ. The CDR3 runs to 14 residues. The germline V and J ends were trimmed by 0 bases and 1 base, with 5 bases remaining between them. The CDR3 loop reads CASSLGGSGNTIYF. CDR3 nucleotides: TGCGCCAGCAGCTTGGGGGGGTCTGGAAACACCATATATTTT. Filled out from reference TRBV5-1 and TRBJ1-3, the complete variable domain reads KAGVTQTPRYLIKTRGQQVTLSCSPISGHRSVSWYQQTPGQGLQFLFEYFSETQRNKGNFPGRFSGRQFSNSRSEMNVSTLELGDSALYLCASSLGGSGNTIYFGEGSWLTVV.

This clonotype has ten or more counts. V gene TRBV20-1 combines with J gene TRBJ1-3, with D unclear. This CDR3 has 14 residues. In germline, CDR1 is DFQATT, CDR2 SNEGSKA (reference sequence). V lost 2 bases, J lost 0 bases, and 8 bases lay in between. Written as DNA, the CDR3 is TGCAGTGCTAGATCGGCGGGCTCTGGAAACACCATATATTTT. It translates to CSARSAGSGNTIYF.

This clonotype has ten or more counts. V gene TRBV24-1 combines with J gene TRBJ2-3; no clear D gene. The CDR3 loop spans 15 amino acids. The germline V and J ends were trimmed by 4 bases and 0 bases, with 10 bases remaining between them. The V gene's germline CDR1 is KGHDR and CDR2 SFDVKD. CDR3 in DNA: TGTGCCACCAGTGACCCCGTATCCAGCACAGATACGCAGTATTTT. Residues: CATSDPVSSTDTQYF.

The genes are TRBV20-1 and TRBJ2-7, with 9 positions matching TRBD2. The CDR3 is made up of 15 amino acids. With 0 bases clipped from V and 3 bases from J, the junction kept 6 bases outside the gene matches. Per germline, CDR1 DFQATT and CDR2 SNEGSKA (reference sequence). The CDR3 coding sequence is TGCAGTGCTAGAGATTTGATAGCGGGGGTCTACGAGCAGTACTTC. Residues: CSARDLIAGVYEQYF.

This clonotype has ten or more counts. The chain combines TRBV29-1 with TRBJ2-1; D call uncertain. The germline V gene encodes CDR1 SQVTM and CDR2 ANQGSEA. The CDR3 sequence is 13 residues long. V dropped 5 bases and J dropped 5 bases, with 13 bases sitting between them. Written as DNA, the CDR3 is TGCAGCGTTCGTAGTCCCTATGACAATGAGCAGTTCTTC. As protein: CSVRSPYDNEQFF.

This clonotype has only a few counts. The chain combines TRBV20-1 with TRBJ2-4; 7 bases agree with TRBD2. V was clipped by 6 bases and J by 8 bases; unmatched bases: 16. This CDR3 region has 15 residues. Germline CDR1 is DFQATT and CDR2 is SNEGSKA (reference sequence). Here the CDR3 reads CSATRTGTAGDIQYF. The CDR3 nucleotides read TGCAGTGCAACGAGAACCGGGACCGCGGGGGACATTCAGTACTTC.

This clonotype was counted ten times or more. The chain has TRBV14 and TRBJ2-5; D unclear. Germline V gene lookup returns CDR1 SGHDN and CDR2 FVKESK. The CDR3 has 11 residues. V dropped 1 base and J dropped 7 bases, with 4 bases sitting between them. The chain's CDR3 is CASSQVGTQYF. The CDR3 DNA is TGTGCCAGCAGCCAAGTTGGGACCCAGTACTTC.

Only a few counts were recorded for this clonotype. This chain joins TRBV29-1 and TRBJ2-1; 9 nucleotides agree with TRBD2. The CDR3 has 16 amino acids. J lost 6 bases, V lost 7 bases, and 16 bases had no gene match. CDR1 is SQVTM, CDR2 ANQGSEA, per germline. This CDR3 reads CSALVAGGPVGNEQFF. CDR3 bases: TGCAGCGCCCTCGTGGCGGGAGGGCCCGTGGGCAATGAGCAGTTCTTC.

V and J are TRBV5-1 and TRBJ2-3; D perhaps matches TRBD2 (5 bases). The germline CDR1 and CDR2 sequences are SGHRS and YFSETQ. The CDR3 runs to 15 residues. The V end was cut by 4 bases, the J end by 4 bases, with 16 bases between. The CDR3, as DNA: TGCGCCAGCAGCCCCCCTCGGGGAGCATCAGATACGCAGTATTTT. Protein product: CASSPPRGASDTQYF.

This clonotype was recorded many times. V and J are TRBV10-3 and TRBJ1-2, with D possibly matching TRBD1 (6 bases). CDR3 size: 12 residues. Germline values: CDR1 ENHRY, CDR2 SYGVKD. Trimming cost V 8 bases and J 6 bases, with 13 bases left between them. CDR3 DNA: TGTGCCATCGGAGCGGGGGCGGATGGCTACACCTTC. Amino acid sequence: CAIGAGADGYTF.

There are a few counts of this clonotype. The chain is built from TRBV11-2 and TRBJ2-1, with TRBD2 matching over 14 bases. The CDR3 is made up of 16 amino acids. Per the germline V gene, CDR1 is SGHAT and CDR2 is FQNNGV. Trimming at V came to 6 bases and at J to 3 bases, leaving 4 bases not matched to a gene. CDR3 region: CASRRLAGGLYNEQFF. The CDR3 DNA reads TGTGCCAGCAGGAGACTAGCGGGGGGGCTCTACAATGAGCAGTTCTTC. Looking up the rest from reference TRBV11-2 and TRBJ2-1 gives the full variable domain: EAGVAQSPRYKIIEKRQSVAFWCNPISGHATLYWYQQILGQGPKLLIQFQNNGVVDDSQLPKDRFSAERLKGVDSTLKIQPAKLEDSAVYLCASRRLAGGLYNEQFFGPGTRLTVL.

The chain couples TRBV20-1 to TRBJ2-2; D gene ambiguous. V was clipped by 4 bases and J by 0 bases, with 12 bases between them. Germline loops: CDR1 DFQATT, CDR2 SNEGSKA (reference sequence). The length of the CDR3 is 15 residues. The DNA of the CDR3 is TGCAGTGCTACCTTCCGGGCAGCGAACACCGGGGAGCTGTTTTTT. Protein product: CSATFRAANTGELFF.